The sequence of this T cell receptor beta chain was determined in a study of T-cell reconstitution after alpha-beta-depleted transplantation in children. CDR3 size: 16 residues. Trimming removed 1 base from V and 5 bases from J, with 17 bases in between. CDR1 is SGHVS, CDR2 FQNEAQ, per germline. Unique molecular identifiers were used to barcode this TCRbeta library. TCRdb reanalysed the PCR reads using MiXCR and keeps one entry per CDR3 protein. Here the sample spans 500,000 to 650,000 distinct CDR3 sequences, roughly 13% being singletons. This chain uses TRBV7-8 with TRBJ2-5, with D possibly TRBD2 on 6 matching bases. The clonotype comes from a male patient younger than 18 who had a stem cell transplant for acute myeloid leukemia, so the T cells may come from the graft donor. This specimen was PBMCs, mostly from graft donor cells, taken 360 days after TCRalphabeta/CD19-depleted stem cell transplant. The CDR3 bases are TGTGCCAGCAGCTTAGTAATGGCTAGTGGGGGGGAGACCCAGTACTTC. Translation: CASSLVMASGGETQYF.